This TCR beta chain was profiled in a study of preoperative IRX-2 immunotherapy in early breast cancer. The data were produced by immunoSEQ multiplex PCR, yet TCRdb's version contains in-frame clones alone and is incomplete. The sample contains 90,000 to 100,000 clones, roughly 90% of which appear only once. CDR3 size: 12 residues. Germline-derived CDR1 and CDR2 are KGHSH and LQKENI. With 2 bases removed from V and 7 bases from J, the gap between germline ends came to 6 bases. This sample's treatment: preoperative locoregional IRX-2 cytokine immunotherapy. Samples came from a phase Ib trial of preoperative locoregional IRX-2 cytokine immunotherapy.

V usage is TRBV18 and J usage is TRBJ2-1; D uncertain. This sample comprised tumor tissue, obtained after IRX-2 immunotherapy. The TCR sequence derives from a human donor with breast cancer. Here the CDR3 DNA reads TGTGCCAGCTCACCAGCCCCGAATGAGCAGTTCTTC. This translates into CASSPAPNEQFF.